This T cell receptor (beta chain) was documented in a study of T cells in Graves' hyperthyroidism and ophthalmopathy. RNA transcripts provided the source from which TCR beta CDR3 regions were amplified. Primed by the HTBI set, a first-round RT-PCR was run on the TCR CDR3. Each CDR3 protein is one row after TCRdb ran MiXCR on the multiplex PCR reads. The sample has about 600,000 distinct CDR3 sequences; over 12% are singletons. Sequenced input: blood. This receptor was taken from a woman younger than 35 with Graves' ophthalmopathy.

In DNA form, the CDR3 reads TGTGCCAGCAGCCCCCCGGGACTAGCGGGAGGGGCAGATACGCAGTATTTT. Its translation is CASSPPGLAGGADTQYF. The chain has TRBV11-2 and TRBJ2-3; 16 nucleotides match TRBD2. V shed 5 bases and J 4 bases; nucleotides not matched to a gene: 6. The length of the CDR3 is 17 residues. Germline loops: CDR1 SGHAT, CDR2 FQNNGV.